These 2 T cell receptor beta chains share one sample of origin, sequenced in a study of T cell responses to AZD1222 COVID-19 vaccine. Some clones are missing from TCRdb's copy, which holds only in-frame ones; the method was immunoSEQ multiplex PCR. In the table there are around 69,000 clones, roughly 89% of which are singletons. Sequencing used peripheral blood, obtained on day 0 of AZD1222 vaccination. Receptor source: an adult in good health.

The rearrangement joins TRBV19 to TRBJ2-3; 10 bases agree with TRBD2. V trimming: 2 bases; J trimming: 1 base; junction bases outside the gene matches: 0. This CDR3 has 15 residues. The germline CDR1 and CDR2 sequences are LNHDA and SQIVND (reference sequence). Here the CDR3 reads CASSITSGGTDTQYF. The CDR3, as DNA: TGTGCCAGTAGTATAACTAGCGGGGGCACAGATACGCAGTATTTT.

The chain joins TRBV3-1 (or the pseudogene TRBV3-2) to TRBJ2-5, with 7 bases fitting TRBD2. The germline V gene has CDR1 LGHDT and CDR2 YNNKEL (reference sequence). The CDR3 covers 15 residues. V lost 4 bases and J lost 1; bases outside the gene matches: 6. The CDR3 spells CASSPQAGPQETQYF. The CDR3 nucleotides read TGTGCCAGCAGCCCGCAAGCGGGGCCCCAAGAGACCCAGTACTTC.